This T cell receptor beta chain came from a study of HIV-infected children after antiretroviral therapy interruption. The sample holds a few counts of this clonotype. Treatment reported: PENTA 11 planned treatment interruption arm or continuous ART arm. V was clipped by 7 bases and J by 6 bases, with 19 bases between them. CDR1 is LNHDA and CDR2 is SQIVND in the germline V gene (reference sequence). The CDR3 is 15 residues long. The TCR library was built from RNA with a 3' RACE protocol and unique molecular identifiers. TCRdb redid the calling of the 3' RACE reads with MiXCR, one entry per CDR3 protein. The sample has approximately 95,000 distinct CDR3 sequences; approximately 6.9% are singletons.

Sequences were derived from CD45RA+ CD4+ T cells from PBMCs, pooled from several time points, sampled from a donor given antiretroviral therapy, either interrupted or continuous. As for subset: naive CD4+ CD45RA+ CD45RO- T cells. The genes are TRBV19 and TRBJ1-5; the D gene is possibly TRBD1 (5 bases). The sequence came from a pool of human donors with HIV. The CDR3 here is CASIKTEGLGQPQHF. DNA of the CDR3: TGTGCCAGTATTAAAACCGAGGGGCTCGGTCAGCCCCAGCATTTT.